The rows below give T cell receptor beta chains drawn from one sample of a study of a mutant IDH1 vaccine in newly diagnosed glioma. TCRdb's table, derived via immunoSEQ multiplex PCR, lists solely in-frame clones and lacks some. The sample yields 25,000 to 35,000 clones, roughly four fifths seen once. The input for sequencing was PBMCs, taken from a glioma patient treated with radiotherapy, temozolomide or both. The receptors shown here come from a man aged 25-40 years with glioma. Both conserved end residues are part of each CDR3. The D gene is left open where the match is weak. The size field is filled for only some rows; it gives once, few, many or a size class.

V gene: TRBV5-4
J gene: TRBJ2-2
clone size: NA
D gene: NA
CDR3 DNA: TGTGCCAGCAGCTTCTCCCGCACCGGGGAGCTGTTTTTT
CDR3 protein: CASSFSRTGELFF

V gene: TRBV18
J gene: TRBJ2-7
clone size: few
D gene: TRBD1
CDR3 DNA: TGTGCCAGCTCACCATCGGGACAGGGGGCCTACGAGCAGTACTTC
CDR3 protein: CASSPSGQGAYEQYF

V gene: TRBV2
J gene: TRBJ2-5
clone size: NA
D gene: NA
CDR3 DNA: TGTGCCAGCAGTGCAGACACACAAGAGACCCAGTACTTC
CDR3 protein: CASSADTQETQYF

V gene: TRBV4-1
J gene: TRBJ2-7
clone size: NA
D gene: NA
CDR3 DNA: TGCGCCAGCAGCCAAGAACGGCTATCCTACGAGCAGTACTTC
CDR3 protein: CASSQERLSYEQYF

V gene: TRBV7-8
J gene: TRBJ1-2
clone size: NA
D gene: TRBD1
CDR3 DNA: TGTGCCAGCAGCCCGGACAGGCAGGACTATGGCTACACCTTC
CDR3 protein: CASSPDRQDYGYTF

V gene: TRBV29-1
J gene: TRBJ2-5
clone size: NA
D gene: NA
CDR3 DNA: TGCAGCGCCGGACGTCAGCAAGAGACCCAGTACTTC
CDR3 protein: CSAGRQQETQYF

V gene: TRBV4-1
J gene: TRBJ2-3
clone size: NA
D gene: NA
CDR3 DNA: TGCGCCAGCAGCCCCGGGACTGTCACAGATACGCAGTATTTT
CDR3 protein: CASSPGTVTDTQYF

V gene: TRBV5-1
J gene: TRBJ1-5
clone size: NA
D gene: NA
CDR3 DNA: TGCGCCAGCAGCTTGGACAGCCTGAATCAGCCCCAGCATTTT
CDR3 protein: CASSLDSLNQPQHF

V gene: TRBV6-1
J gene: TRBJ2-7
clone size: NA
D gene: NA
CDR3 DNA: TGTGCCACCCTTTCCAGCAGCTCCTACGAGCAGTACTTC
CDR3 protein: CATLSSSSYEQYF

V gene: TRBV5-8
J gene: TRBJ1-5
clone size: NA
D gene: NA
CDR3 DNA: TGTGCCAGCAGCTTATCCGAAAATCAGCCCCAGCATTTT
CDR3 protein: CASSLSENQPQHF

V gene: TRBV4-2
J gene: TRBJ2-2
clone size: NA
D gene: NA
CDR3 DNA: TGTGCCAGCAGCCAAGTTCAGGGGAACGGGGAGCTGTTTTTT
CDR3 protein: CASSQVQGNGELFF

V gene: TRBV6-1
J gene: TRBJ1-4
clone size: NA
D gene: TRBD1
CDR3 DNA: TGTGCCAGCCAGAGGGGGCTAACTAATGAAAAACTGTTTTTT
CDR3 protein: CASQRGLTNEKLFF

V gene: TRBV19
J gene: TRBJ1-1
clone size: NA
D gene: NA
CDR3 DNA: TGTGCCAGTAGTTCCCGTCCGGCAGGGGTGTCTGAAGCTTTCTTT
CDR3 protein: CASSSRPAGVSEAFF

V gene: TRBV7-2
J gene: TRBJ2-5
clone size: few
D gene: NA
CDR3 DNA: TGTGCCAGCAGCTTCCGCCCTCTCGAGACCCAGTACTTC
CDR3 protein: CASSFRPLETQYF

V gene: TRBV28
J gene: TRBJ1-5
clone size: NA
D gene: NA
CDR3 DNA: TGTGCCATCCGGGAGTGGGGGCAAAGCAATCAGCCCCAGCATTTT
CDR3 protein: CAIREWGQSNQPQHF

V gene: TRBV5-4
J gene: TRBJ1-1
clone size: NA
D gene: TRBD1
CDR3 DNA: TGTGCCAGCAGCGTAGACAGGGAAAGGACTGAAGCTTTCTTT
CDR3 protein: CASSVDRERTEAFF

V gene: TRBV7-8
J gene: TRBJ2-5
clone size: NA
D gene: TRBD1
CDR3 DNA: TGTGCCAGCAGCCTTGTAGGGGGCAGGGTCGCAGAGACCCAGTACTTC
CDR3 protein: CASSLVGGRVAETQYF

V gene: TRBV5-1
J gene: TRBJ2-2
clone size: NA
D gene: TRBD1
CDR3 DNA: TGCGCCAGCAGCTTGCAGCCACCGGGACAGGGAACCGGGGAGCTGTTTTTT
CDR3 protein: CASSLQPPGQGTGELFF

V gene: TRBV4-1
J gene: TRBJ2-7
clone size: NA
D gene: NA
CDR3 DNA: TGCGCCAGCAGCTGGGATGGGGTGGCCGAGCAGTACTTC
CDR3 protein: CASSWDGVAEQYF

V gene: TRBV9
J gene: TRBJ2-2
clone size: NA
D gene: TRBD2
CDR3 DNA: TGTGCCAGCAGCGTAGGCCTAGCGGAAAACACCGGGGAGCTGTTTTTT
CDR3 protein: CASSVGLAENTGELFF

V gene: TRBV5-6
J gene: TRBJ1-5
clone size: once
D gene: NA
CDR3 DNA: TGTGCCAGCAGCTTGGCAGGGGATCAGCCCCAGCATTTT
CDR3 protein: CASSLAGDQPQHF

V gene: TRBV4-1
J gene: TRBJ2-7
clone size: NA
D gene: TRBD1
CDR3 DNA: TGCGCCAGCAGCCAAGAACCGACAGGGTGGTACGAGCAGTACTTC
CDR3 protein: CASSQEPTGWYEQYF

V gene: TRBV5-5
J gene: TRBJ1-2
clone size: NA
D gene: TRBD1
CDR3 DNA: TGTGCCAGCAGCCGAAGTCCTGGCAGGGGGCGAAACTATGGCTACACCTTC
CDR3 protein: CASSRSPGRGRNYGYTF

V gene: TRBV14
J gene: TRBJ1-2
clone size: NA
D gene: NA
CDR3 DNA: TGTGCCAGCAGCCCCGGGGCGGCCTCCAACTATGGCTACACCTTC
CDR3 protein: CASSPGAASNYGYTF

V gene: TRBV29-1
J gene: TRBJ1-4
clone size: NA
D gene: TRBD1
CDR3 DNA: TGCAGCGTGGGGAGGGGGCCTAATGAAAAACTGTTTTTT
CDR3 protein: CSVGRGPNEKLFF

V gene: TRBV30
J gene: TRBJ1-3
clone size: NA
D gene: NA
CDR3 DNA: TGTGCCTGGAGTGTGGGCAACGGGGGAAACACCATATATTTT
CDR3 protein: CAWSVGNGGNTIYF

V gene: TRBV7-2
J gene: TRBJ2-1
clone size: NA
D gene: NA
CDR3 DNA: TGTGCCAGCAGCCCCAGCGACGGAAACAATGAGCAGTTCTTC
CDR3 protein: CASSPSDGNNEQFF